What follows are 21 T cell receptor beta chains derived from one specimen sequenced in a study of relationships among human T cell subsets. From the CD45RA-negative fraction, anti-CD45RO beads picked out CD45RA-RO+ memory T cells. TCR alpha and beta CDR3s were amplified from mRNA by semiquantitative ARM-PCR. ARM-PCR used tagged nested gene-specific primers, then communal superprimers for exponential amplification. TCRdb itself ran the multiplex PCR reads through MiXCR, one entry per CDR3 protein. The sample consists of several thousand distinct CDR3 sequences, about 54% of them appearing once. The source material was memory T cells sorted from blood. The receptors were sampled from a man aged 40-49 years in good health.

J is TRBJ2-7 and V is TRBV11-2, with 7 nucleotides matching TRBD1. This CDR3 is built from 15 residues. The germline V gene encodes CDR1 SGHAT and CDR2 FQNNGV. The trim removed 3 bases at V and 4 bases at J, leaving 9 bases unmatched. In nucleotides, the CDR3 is TGTGCCAGCAGCTTGGCCGGGACAGCCTTATACGAGCAGTACTTC. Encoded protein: CASSLAGTALYEQYF.

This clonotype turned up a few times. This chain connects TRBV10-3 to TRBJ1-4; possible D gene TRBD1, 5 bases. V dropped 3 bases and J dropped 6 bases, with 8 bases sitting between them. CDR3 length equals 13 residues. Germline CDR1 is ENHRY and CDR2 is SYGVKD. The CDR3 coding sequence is TGTGCCATCAGTGACAGGGCGGATGAAAAACTGTTTTTT. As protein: CAISDRADEKLFF.

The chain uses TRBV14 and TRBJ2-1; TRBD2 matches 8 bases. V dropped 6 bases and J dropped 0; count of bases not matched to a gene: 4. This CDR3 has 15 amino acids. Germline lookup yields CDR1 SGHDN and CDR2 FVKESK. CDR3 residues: CASSELAASYNEQFF. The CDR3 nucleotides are TGTGCCAGCAGTGAACTAGCGGCCTCCTACAATGAGCAGTTCTTC.

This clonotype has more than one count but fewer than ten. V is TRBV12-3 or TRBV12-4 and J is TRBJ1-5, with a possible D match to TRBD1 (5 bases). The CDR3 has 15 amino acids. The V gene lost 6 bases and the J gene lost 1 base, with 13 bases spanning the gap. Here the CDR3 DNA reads TGTGCCAGCAGCTGGGACGGCTCGAGCAATCAGCCCCAGCATTTT. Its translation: CASSWDGSSNQPQHF.

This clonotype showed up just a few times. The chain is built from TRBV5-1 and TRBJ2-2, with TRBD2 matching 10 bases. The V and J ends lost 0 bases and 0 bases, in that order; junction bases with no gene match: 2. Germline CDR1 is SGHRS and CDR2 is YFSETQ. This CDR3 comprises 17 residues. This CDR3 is CASSLVGTSANTGELFF. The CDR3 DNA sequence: TGCGCCAGCAGCTTGGTCGGGACTAGCGCGAACACCGGGGAGCTGTTTTTT.

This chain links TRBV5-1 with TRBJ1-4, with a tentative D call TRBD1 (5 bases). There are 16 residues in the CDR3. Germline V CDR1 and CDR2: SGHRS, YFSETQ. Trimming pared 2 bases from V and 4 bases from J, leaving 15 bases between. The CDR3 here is CASSFGYGTSNEKLFF. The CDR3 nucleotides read TGCGCCAGCAGCTTCGGATACGGGACTAGTAATGAAAAACTGTTTTTT.

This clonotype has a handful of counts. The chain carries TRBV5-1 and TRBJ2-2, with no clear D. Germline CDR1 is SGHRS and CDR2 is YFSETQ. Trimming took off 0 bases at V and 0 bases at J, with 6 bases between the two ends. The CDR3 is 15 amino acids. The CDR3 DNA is TGCGCCAGCAGCTTGGAGTACCCGAACACCGGGGAGCTGTTTTTT. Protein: CASSLEYPNTGELFF.

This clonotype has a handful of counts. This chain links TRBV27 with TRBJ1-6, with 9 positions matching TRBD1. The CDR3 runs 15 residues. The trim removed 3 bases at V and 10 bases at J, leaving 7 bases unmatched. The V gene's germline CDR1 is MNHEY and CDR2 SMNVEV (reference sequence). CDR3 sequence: CASSFRDRARSPLHF. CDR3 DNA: TGTGCCAGCAGTTTTAGGGACAGGGCAAGATCACCCCTCCACTTT.

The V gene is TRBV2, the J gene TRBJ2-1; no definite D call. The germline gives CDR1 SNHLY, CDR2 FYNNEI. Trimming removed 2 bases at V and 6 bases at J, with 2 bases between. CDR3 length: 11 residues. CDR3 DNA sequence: TGTGCCAGCAGTGAACCCAATGAGCAGTTCTTC. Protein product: CASSEPNEQFF.

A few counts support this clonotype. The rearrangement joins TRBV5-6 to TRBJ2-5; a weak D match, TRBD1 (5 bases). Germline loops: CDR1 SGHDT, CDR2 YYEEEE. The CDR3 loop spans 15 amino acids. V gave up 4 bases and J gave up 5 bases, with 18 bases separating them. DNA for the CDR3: TGTGCCAGCAGCAGGCCGGACAATCTCCCGGAGACCCAGTACTTC. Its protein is CASSRPDNLPETQYF.

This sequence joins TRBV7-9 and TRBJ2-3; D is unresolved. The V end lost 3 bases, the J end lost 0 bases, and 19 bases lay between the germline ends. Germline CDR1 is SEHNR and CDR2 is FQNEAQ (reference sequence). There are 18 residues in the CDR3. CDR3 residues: CASSFVVGQAFSTDTQYF. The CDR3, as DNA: TGTGCCAGCAGCTTCGTAGTCGGGCAGGCGTTTAGCACAGATACGCAGTATTTT. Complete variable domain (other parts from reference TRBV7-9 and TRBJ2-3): DTGVSQNPRHKITKRGQNVTFRCDPISEHNRLYWYRQTLGQGPEFLTYFQNEAQLEKSRLLSDRFSAERPKGSFSTLEIQRTEQGDSAMYLCASSFVVGQAFSTDTQYFGPGTRLTVL.

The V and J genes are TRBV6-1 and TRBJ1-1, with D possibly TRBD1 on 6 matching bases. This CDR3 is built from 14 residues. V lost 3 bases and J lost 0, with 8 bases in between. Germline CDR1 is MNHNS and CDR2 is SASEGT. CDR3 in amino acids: CASSETGMNTEAFF. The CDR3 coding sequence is TGTGCCAGCAGTGAGACAGGTATGAACACTGAAGCTTTCTTT.

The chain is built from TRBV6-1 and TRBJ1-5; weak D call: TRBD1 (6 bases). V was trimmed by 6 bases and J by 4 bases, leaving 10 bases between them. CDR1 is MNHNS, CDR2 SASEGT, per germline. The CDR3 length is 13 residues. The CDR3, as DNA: TGTGCCAGCAGGCAGGGGCCGAATCAGCCCCAGCATTTT. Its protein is CASRQGPNQPQHF.

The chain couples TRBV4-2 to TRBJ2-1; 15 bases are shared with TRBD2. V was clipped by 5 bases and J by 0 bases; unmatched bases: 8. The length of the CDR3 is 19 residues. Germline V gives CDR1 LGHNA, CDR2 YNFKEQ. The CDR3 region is CASSFGTSGGPSSYNEQFF. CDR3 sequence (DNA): TGTGCCAGCAGCTTCGGGACTAGCGGGGGGCCAAGCTCCTACAATGAGCAGTTCTTC.

The chain's CDR3 is CASSLGTAINEQFF. Written as DNA, the CDR3 is TGCGCCAGCAGCTTGGGGACAGCGATTAATGAGCAGTTCTTC. This chain links TRBV5-1 with TRBJ2-1, with a weak D call TRBD1 (6 bases). The germline V gene has CDR1 SGHRS and CDR2 YFSETQ. V dropped 0 bases and J dropped 7 bases, with 11 bases sitting between them. This CDR3 is 14 amino acids long.

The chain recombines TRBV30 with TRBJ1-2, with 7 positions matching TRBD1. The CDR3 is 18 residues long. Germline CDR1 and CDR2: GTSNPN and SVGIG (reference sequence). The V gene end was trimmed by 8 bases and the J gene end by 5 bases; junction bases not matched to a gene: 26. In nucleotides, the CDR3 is TGTGCCAGCAGCTTGCTCGGGACAGAACCAGGGGGGAGTTATGGCTACACCTTC. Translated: CASSLLGTEPGGSYGYTF.

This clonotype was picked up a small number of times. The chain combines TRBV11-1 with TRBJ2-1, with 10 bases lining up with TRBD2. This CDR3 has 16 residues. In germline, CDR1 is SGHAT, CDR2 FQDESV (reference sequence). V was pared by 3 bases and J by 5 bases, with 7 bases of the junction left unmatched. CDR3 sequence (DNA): TGTGCCAGCAGCTTGGTAACTAGCGGGGTGCACAATGAGCAGTTCTTC. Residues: CASSLVTSGVHNEQFF.

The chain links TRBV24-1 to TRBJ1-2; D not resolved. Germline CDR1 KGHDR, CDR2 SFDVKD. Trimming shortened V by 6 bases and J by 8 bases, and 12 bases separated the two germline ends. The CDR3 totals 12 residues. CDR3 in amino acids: CATSSPLGGYTF. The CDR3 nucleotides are TGTGCCACCAGTTCCCCCCTCGGGGGCTACACCTTC.

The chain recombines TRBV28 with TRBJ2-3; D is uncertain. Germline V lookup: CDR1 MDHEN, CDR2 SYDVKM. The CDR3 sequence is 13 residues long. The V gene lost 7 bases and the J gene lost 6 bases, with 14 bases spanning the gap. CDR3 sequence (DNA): TGTGCCAGCATTAGGAAGGGCTGGGATACGCAGTATTTT. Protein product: CASIRKGWDTQYF. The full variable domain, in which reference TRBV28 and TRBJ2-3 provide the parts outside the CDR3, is DVKVTQSSRYLVKRTGEKVFLECVQDMDHENMFWYRQDPGLGLRLIYFSYDVKMKEKGDIPEGYSVSREKKERFSLILESASTNQTSMYLCASIRKGWDTQYFGPGTRLTVL.

CDR3: CSATLWDGETQYF. In DNA, the CDR3 is TGCAGTGCTACCCTGTGGGACGGCGAGACCCAGTACTTC. The chain combines TRBV20-1 with TRBJ2-5; D may be TRBD1 or TRBD2 (5 bases each). Germline loops: CDR1 DFQATT, CDR2 SNEGSKA (reference sequence). This CDR3 contains 13 residues. Trimming pared 4 bases from V and 5 bases from J, leaving 14 bases between.

Here the CDR3 DNA reads TGCGCCAGCAGCCCTAGGGACACTGGAAACACCATATATTTT. Its protein is CASSPRDTGNTIYF. The chain joins TRBV4-1 to TRBJ1-3, with a possible D match to TRBD1 (6 bases). The CDR3 has 14 amino acids. Germline CDR1 and CDR2: MGHRA and YSYEKL. V was cut by 4 bases and J by 2 bases, with 9 bases left in between.